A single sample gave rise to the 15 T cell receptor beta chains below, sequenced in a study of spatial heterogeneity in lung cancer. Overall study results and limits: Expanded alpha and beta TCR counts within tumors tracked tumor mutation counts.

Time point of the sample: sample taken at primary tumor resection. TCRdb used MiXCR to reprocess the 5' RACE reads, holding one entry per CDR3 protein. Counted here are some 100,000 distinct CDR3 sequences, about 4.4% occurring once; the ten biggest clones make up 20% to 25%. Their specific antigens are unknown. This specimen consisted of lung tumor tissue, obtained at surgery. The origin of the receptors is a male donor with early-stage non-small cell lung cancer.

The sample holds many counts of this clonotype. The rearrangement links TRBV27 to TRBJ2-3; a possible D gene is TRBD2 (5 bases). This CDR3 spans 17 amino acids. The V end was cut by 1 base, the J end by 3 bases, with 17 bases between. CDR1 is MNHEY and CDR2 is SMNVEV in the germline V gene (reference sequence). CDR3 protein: CASSLYPVLALTDTQYF. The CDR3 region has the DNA TGTGCCAGCAGTTTATATCCAGTTCTAGCCCTTACAGATACGCAGTATTTT.

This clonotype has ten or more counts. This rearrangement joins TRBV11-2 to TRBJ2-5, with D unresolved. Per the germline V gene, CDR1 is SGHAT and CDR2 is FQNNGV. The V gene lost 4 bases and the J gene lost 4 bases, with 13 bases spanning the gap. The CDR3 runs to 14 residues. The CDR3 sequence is CASSSTATGETQYF. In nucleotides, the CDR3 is TGTGCCAGCAGCTCCACGGCCACGGGAGAGACCCAGTACTTC.

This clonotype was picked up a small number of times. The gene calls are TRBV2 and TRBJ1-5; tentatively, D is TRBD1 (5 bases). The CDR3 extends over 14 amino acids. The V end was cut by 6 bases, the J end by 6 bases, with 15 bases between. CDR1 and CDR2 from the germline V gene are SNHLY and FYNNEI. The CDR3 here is CASRVTRGGQPQHF. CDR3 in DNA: TGTGCCAGCAGAGTTACAAGGGGCGGTCAGCCCCAGCATTTT.

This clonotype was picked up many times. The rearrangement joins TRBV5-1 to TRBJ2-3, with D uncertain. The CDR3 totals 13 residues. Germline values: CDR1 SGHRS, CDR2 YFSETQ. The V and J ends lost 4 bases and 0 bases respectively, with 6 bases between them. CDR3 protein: CASSPTSTDTQYF. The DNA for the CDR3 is TGCGCCAGCAGCCCTACTAGCACAGATACGCAGTATTTT.

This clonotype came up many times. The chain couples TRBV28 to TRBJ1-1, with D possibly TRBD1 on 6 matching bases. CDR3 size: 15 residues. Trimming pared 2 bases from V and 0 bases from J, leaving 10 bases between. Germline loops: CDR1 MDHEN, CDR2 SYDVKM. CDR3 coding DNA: TGTGCCAGCAGTTTAAGGCCAGGGGTGAACACTGAAGCTTTCTTT. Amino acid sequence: CASSLRPGVNTEAFF.

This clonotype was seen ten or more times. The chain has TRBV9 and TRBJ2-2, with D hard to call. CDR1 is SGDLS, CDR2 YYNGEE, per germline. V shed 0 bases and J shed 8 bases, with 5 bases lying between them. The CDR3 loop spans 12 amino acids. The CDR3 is CASSVEKGELFF. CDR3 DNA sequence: TGTGCCAGCAGCGTAGAGAAAGGGGAGCTGTTTTTT.

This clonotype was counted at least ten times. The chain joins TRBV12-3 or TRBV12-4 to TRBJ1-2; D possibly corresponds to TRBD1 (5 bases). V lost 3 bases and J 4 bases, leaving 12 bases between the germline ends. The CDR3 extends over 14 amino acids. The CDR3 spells CASSFQGSGYGYTF. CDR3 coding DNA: TGTGCCAGCAGTTTCCAGGGTTCTGGCTATGGCTACACCTTC.

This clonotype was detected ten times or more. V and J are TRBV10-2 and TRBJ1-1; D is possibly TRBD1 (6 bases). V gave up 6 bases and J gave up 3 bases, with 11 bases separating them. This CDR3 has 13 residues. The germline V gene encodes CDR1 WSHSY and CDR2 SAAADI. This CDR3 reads CASRQGFDTEAFF. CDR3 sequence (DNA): TGCGCCAGCAGACAGGGTTTCGACACTGAAGCTTTCTTT.

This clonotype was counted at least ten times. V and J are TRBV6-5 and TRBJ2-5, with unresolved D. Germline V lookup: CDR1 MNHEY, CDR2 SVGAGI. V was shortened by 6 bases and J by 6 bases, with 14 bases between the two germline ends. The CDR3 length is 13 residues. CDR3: CASSMDPTQTQYF. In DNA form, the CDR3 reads TGTGCCAGCAGCATGGACCCAACACAGACCCAGTACTTC.

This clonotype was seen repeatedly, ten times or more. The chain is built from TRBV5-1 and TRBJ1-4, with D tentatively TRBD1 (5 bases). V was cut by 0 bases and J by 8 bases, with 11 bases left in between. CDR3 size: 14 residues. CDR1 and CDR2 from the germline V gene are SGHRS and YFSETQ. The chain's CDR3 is CASSLGRGNEKLFF. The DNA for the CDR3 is TGCGCCAGCAGCTTGGGAAGGGGAAACGAAAAACTGTTTTTT.

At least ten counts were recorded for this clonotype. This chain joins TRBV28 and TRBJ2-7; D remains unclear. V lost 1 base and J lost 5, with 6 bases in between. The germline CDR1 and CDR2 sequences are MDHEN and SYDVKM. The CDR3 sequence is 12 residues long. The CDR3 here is CASSLSTHEQYF. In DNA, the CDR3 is TGTGCCAGCAGTTTATCAACCCACGAGCAGTACTTC.

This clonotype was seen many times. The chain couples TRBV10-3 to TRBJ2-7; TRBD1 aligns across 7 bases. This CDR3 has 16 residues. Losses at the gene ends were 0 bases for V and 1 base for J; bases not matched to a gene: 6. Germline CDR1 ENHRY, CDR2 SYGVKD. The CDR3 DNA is TGTGCCATCAGTGAGTCGATGCGGACAGGTTCCTACGAGCAGTACTTC. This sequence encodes CAISESMRTGSYEQYF.

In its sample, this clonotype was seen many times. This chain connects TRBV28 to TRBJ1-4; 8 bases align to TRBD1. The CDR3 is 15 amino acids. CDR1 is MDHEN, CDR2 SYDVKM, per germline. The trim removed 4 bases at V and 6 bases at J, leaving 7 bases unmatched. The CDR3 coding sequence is TGTGCCAGCAGTTGGGCCGGGACAGGTGATGAAAAACTGTTTTTT. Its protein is CASSWAGTGDEKLFF.

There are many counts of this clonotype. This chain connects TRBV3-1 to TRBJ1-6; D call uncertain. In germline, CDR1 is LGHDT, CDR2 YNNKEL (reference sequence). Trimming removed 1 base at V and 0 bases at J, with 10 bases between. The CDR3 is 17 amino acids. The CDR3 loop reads CASSQVPEPSYNSPLHF. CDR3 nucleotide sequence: TGTGCCAGCAGCCAAGTGCCGGAGCCCTCCTATAATTCACCCCTCCACTTT.

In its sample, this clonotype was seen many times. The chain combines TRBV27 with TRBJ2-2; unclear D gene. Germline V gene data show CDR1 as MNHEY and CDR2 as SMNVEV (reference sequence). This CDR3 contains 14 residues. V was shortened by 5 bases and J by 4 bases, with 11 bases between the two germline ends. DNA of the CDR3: TGTGCCAGCAGTAAGGGTTCGTTCACCGGGGAGCTGTTTTTT. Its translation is CASSKGSFTGELFF.